One and the same sample provided the 29 T cell receptor beta chains below, sequenced in a study of CD8 T cells in ankylosing spondylitis (dated by TCRdb to about 2017). The research as a whole found: A TCR beta motif made up of 7 to 9 highly homologous amino acid variants appeared to be characteristic of blood from ankylosing spondylitis patients.

Library construction relied on 5' RACE. The instrument given in TCRdb is Illumina HiSeq 2500. In TCRdb, the public reads were trimmed at Q25 with fastp and aligned with MiXCR, with productive beta chains retained. Every distinct CDR3 protein forms one entry, paired with its most common genes and DNA. The sample table records under 950,000 distinct CDR3 sequences; 15% to 20% of these occur just once. The biggest ten clones account for around 20% of the sample. Their antigens are not known. Sequenced: blood, either unsorted or a sorted T cell fraction (not recorded which). The receptors come from a male donor with ankylosing spondylitis.

This clonotype was seen a few times. The rearrangement uses TRBV7-2 and TRBJ2-1; TRBD1 matches at 9 bases. The CDR3 has 14 amino acids. Germline CDR1 SGHTA, CDR2 FQGNSA. The V gene end was trimmed by 4 bases and the J gene end by 10 bases; junction bases not matched to a gene: 8. CDR3 nucleotide sequence: TGTGCCAGCAGCTCGATGGGGACAGGGTTCGAGCAGTTCTTC. Its translation is CASSSMGTGFEQFF.

This clonotype has just a few counts. The CDR3 nucleotides are TGCAGCGTTCGTGGGTCCTTCTACGAGCAGTACTTC. This codes for CSVRGSFYEQYF. The V call is TRBV29-1, the J call TRBJ2-7, with D hard to call. Germline assignment: CDR1 SQVTM and CDR2 ANQGSEA. The CDR3 contains 12 residues. V dropped 5 bases and J dropped 3 bases, with 11 bases sitting between them.

This clonotype has at least ten counts. The CDR3 protein is CANPREDSEAFF. CDR3 coding DNA: TGTGCCAACCCGAGGGAGGATAGTGAAGCTTTCTTT. This sequence joins TRBV6-5 and TRBJ1-1; unclear D gene. The CDR3 is 12 residues long. Trimming stripped 10 bases from V and 7 bases from J, with 16 bases between. Germline V gene lookup returns CDR1 MNHEY and CDR2 SVGAGI.

In its sample, this clonotype was seen a few times. J is TRBJ1-1 and V is TRBV11-3; unclear D gene. V lost 5 bases and J lost 5, with 21 bases in between. The CDR3 length is 16 residues. Germline V lookup: CDR1 SGHNT, CDR2 YENEEA. The CDR3 spells CASSERGNMRRTEAFF. CDR3 coding DNA: TGTGCCAGCAGCGAGCGGGGTAACATGAGGAGGACTGAAGCTTTCTTT. Using reference TRBV11-3 and TRBJ1-1 for the parts outside the CDR3, the full variable domain is EAGVVQSPRYKIIEKKQPVAFWCNPISGHNTLYWYLQNLGQGPELLIRYENEEAVDDSQLPKDRFSAERLKGVDSTLKIQPAELGDSAVYLCASSERGNMRRTEAFFGQGTRLTVV.

In its sample, this clonotype was seen a few times. V and J are TRBV7-8 and TRBJ2-7; possibly TRBD1 or TRBD2 for D (6 bases each). This CDR3 comprises 16 residues. CDR1 and CDR2 from the germline V gene are SGHVS and FQNEAQ. Trimming pared 1 base from V and 6 bases from J, leaving 19 bases between. The chain's CDR3 is CASSLGGQWGASEQYF. CDR3 in DNA: TGTGCCAGCAGCTTAGGAGGTCAATGGGGGGCCTCCGAGCAGTACTTC.

This clonotype was seen a few times. The V call is TRBV5-1, the J call TRBJ2-1; 8 bases fit TRBD2. With 3 bases clipped from V and 9 bases from J, the junction kept 5 bases outside the gene matches. The germline V gene encodes CDR1 SGHRS and CDR2 YFSETQ. This CDR3 has 13 residues. The CDR3 sequence: CASSSSLAGEQFF. In nucleotides, the CDR3 is TGCGCCAGCAGCTCTAGTCTAGCGGGTGAGCAGTTCTTC.

The rearrangement uses TRBV7-9 and TRBJ1-1; weak D call: TRBD1 (6 bases). Germline assignment: CDR1 SEHNR and CDR2 FQNEAQ (reference sequence). The CDR3 spans 13 residues. V dropped 5 bases and J dropped 4 bases, with 11 bases sitting between them. Here the CDR3 DNA reads TGTGCCAGCAGCACCAGGGGACGCACTGAAGCTTTCTTT. Amino acids: CASSTRGRTEAFF.

The table lists this clonotype with a few counts. The chain employs TRBV29-1 and TRBJ1-2; TRBD1 is a possible D gene (5 bases). Trimming cost V 0 bases and J 4 bases, with 12 bases left between them. Germline lookup yields CDR1 SQVTM and CDR2 ANQGSEA. The CDR3 extends over 14 amino acids. In DNA, the CDR3 is TGCAGCGTTGAAGATCAGGGCTGGAGCTATGGCTACACCTTC. It is translated as CSVEDQGWSYGYTF.

V and J are TRBV7-9 and TRBJ1-1; D is ambiguous. The V gene lost 3 bases and the J gene lost 1 base, with 9 bases spanning the gap. The CDR3 is made up of 14 amino acids. In germline, CDR1 is SEHNR, CDR2 FQNEAQ (reference sequence). In DNA form, the CDR3 reads TGTGCCAGCAGCTTTCGCCCCAGGAACACTGAAGCTTTCTTT. Amino acids: CASSFRPRNTEAFF.

This clonotype was counted only a few times. The V call is TRBV7-9, the J call TRBJ2-1; 7 bases fit TRBD2. The J segment lost 7 bases and the V segment lost 5 bases, leaving 2 bases of the junction unmatched. The CDR3 extends over 12 amino acids. CDR1 and CDR2 (germline): SEHNR, FQNEAQ (reference sequence). In DNA form, the CDR3 reads TGTGCCAGCAGCGGACTAGAGAATGAGCAGTTCTTC. Residues: CASSGLENEQFF.

This clonotype was seen only a few times. The CDR3 nucleotides are TGTGCCAGCAGCTTAGTCGACAGTTCCGGGGAGCTGTTTTTT. This sequence encodes CASSLVDSSGELFF. This rearrangement joins TRBV11-1 to TRBJ2-2; a possible D gene is TRBD1 (5 bases). Germline CDR1 reads SGHAT; CDR2 reads FQDESV (reference sequence). CDR3 length equals 14 residues. The germline V and J ends were trimmed by 1 base and 6 bases, with 9 bases remaining between them. Based on the CDR3 plus reference TRBV11-1 and TRBJ2-2, the full variable domain is EAEVAQSPRYKITEKSQAVAFWCDPISGHATLYWYRQILGQGPELLVQFQDESVVDDSQLPKDRFSAERLKGVDSTLKIQPAELGDSAMYLCASSLVDSSGELFFGEGSRLTVL.

The V gene is TRBV5-1, the J gene TRBJ2-1, with 12 bases that match TRBD2. This CDR3 contains 16 residues. Losses at the gene ends were 4 bases for V and 6 bases for J; bases not matched to a gene: 8. Germline values: CDR1 SGHRS, CDR2 YFSETQ. The DNA for the CDR3 is TGCGCCAGCAGCCTGGAGACTAGCGGGGGCGTCAATGAGCAGTTCTTC. Translating it yields CASSLETSGGVNEQFF. The variable domain in full, with the rest retrieved from reference TRBV5-1 and TRBJ2-1, is KAGVTQTPRYLIKTRGQQVTLSCSPISGHRSVSWYQQTPGQGLQFLFEYFSETQRNKGNFPGRFSGRQFSNSRSEMNVSTLELGDSALYLCASSLETSGGVNEQFFGPGTRLTVL.

The chain combines TRBV7-2 with TRBJ2-1, with a weak D call TRBD1 (6 bases). The germline gives CDR1 SGHTA, CDR2 FQGNSA. The CDR3 consists of 16 residues. Deletions cut 5 bases from V and 4 bases from J, with 18 bases between. Written as DNA, the CDR3 is TGTGCCAGCAGCCTCCGTGGACAGCGGAGTTACAATGAGCAGTTCTTC. Protein product: CASSLRGQRSYNEQFF.

CDR3 loop: CASRRGQGNSYEQYF. In nucleotides, the CDR3 is TGTGCCAGCAGGAGGGGACAGGGAAACTCCTACGAGCAGTACTTC. The chain uses TRBV27 and TRBJ2-7; TRBD1 matches at 9 bases. Germline CDR1 MNHEY, CDR2 SMNVEV (reference sequence). Trimming removed 6 bases from V and 0 bases from J; junction bases left unmatched: 6. This CDR3 contains 15 residues.

This clonotype came up a few times. The V call is TRBV12-3 or TRBV12-4, the J call TRBJ1-2; TRBD1 aligns across 7 bases. The CDR3 loop spans 15 amino acids. The V and J ends lost 2 bases and 5 bases, in that order; junction bases with no gene match: 8. Here the CDR3 DNA reads TGTGCCAGCAGTTTACGGCAGGGGGTAGAATATGGCTACACCTTC. Its translation: CASSLRQGVEYGYTF.

A few counts support this clonotype. This chain's CDR3 is CASSPPGFGNTIYF. CDR3 in DNA: TGTGCCAGCAGCCCCCCGGGTTTCGGAAACACCATATATTTT. The chain recombines TRBV28 with TRBJ1-3; D not certain. In germline, CDR1 is MDHEN, CDR2 SYDVKM. The CDR3 is 14 residues long. Trimming left V 6 bases short and J 4 bases short, with 13 bases between.

The rearrangement uses TRBV12-3 or TRBV12-4 and TRBJ2-1, with 8 bases identical to TRBD2. V gave up 3 bases and J gave up 1 base; unmatched junction bases: 8. CDR3 size: 17 residues. Here the CDR3 reads CASSFSREGESYNEQFF. In nucleotides, the CDR3 is TGTGCCAGCAGTTTCAGCCGGGAGGGGGAATCCTACAATGAGCAGTTCTTC.

This chain uses TRBV30 with TRBJ2-6; D perhaps matches TRBD2 (5 bases). Between the trimmed V and J ends, which lost 2 bases and 2 bases, there was a span of 10 bases. Germline CDR1 GTSNPN, CDR2 SVGIG (reference sequence). The CDR3 runs to 15 residues. CDR3 protein: CAWSNGKTGANVLTF. CDR3 DNA sequence: TGTGCCTGGAGTAACGGGAAGACTGGGGCCAACGTCCTGACTTTC.

The chain uses TRBV29-1 and TRBJ2-7, with D uncertain. The germline V and J ends were trimmed by 4 bases and 6 bases, with 16 bases remaining between them. The CDR3 runs to 13 residues. Germline loops: CDR1 SQVTM, CDR2 ANQGSEA. The CDR3 sequence is CSVVDPPSAEQYF. The CDR3 DNA follows: TGCAGCGTTGTGGACCCCCCATCAGCCGAGCAGTACTTC.

This chain uses TRBV4-3 with TRBJ2-2, with a tentative D call TRBD2 (7 bases). V lost 2 bases, J lost 8 bases, and 30 bases lay in between. Germline V gene data show CDR1 as LGHNA and CDR2 as YSLEER. The CDR3 has 20 residues. This CDR3 reads CASSQNEEAKVRGAEGELFF. CDR3 coding DNA: TGCGCCAGCAGCCAAAACGAGGAAGCCAAGGTTCGGGGGGCCGAAGGGGAGCTGTTTTTT.

This clonotype was picked up a small number of times. The J gene is TRBJ2-3, the V gene TRBV5-6; D not resolved. Germline CDR1 reads SGHDT; CDR2 reads YYEEEE. V gave up 2 bases and J gave up 2 bases, with 6 bases separating them. This CDR3 region has 13 residues. The CDR3 DNA reads TGTGCCAGCAGCTTTGACCTCACAGATACGCAGTATTTT. The encoded protein is CASSFDLTDTQYF.

J is TRBJ1-2 and V is TRBV12-3 or TRBV12-4, with D perhaps TRBD1 (6 bases). V was shortened by 1 base and J by 3 bases, with 15 bases between the two germline ends. CDR3 length equals 16 residues. The CDR3 reads CASSLDRARSHYGYTF. CDR3 bases: TGTGCCAGCAGTTTAGACAGGGCACGAAGCCACTATGGCTACACCTTC.

The V and J genes are TRBV27 and TRBJ2-7, with D possibly being TRBD1 (6 bases). The V end lost 4 bases, the J end lost 3 bases, and 13 bases lay between the germline ends. The germline CDR1 and CDR2 sequences are MNHEY and SMNVEV (reference sequence). The CDR3 runs 14 residues. In DNA, the CDR3 is TGTGCCAGCAGTTCTCAGGGGTTCCTCTACGAGCAGTACTTC. Residues: CASSSQGFLYEQYF.

V and J are TRBV20-1 and TRBJ2-5, with 7 bases fitting TRBD2. Trimming cost V 5 bases and J 2 bases; bases outside gene matches: 11. The CDR3 contains 15 residues. Germline CDR1 DFQATT, CDR2 SNEGSKA (reference sequence). The CDR3 region is CSAYPFWGGQETQYF. The CDR3 bases are TGCAGTGCTTACCCGTTTTGGGGGGGGCAAGAGACCCAGTACTTC.

The rearrangement joins TRBV4-1 to TRBJ1-5, with TRBD1 identical over 7 bases. Germline loops: CDR1 MGHRA, CDR2 YSYEKL. V lost 3 bases and J lost 9; bases outside the gene matches: 5. CDR3 length: 13 amino acids. The CDR3 spells CASSQLTGLPQHF. The CDR3, as DNA: TGCGCCAGCAGCCAGTTGACAGGGCTGCCCCAGCATTTT.

This clonotype showed up just a few times. Here the CDR3 reads CASDASSGNTIYF. CDR3 coding DNA: TGTGCCAGCGACGCTTCATCAGGAAACACCATATATTTT. The chain joins TRBV12-3 or TRBV12-4 to TRBJ1-3, with D hard to call. This CDR3 has 13 residues. Between the trimmed V and J ends, which lost 8 bases and 4 bases, there was a span of 12 bases.

This clonotype occurred a few times. The CDR3 here is CSAKRAGDDTGELFF. CDR3 DNA: TGCAGTGCTAAGAGAGCGGGAGACGACACCGGGGAGCTGTTTTTT. V and J are TRBV20-1 and TRBJ2-2; 8 bases fit TRBD2. Germline V gene data show CDR1 as DFQATT and CDR2 as SNEGSKA (reference sequence). The CDR3 has 15 amino acids. After removal of 4 bases from V and 3 bases from J, the junction contained 7 bases not matched to a gene.

The chain links TRBV20-1 to TRBJ1-4; no clear D. The CDR3 covers 11 residues. CDR1 is DFQATT and CDR2 is SNEGSKA in the germline V gene (reference sequence). Trimming pared 6 bases from V and 14 bases from J, leaving 16 bases between. CDR3 in amino acids: CSAPGLGELFF. The CDR3 DNA is TGCAGTGCCCCAGGTTTGGGAGAGCTGTTTTTT.

In this sample, this clonotype turned up a few times. V usage is TRBV12-3 or TRBV12-4 and J usage is TRBJ1-3; D unresolved. This CDR3 is 13 amino acids long. Trimming removed 7 bases from V and 4 bases from J, with 11 bases in between. This chain's CDR3 is CASKGGVGNTIYF. The CDR3 DNA sequence: TGTGCCAGCAAGGGCGGGGTCGGAAACACCATATATTTT.